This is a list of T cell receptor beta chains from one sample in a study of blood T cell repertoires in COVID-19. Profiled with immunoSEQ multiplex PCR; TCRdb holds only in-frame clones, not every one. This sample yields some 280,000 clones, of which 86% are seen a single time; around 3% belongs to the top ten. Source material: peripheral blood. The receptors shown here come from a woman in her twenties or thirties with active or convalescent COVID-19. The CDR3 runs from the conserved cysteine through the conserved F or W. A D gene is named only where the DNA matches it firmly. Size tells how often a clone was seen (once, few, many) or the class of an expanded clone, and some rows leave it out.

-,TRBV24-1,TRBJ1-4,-,TGTGCCACCAGTGCCTCGGATGAAAAACTGTTTTTT,CATSASDEKLFF
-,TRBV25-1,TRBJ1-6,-,TGTGCCAGCAGTGAATATGGGGGGGGAAGTAATTCACCCCTCCACTTT,CASSEYGGGSNSPLHF
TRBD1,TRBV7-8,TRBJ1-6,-,TGTGCCAGCAGCTTAGTACAGGGGCTCCTCCACTTT,CASSLVQGLLHF
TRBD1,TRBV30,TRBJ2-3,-,TGTGCCTGGAGTTCCGGGACAGCCGCAGATACGCAGTATTTT,CAWSSGTAADTQYF
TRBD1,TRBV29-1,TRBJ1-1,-,TGCAGCGTGGACAGGGTCCTGAACACTGAAGCTTTCTTT,CSVDRVLNTEAFF
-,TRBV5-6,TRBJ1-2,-,TGTGCCAGCAGCTTGGAGGGATCCCGGGGTGGCTACACCTTC,CASSLEGSRGGYTF
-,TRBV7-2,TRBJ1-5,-,TGTGCCAGCAGTCTGAACGGCGGGGGGGGCAATCAGCCCCAGCATTTT,CASSLNGGGGNQPQHF
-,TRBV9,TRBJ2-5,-,TGTGCCAGCAGCGTAAGGGGTGGAGAGACCCAGTACTTC,CASSVRGGETQYF
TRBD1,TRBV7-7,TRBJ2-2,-,TGTGCTAGCAGCTCGGGGACAGGGACCGGGGAGCTGTTTTTT,CASSSGTGTGELFF
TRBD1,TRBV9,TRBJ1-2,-,TGTGCCAGCAGCGCCGGGACAGGGGGCTATGGCTACACCTTC,CASSAGTGGYGYTF
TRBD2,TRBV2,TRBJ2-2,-,TGTGCCAGCAGTGCGACTAGCGGGAACACCGGGGAGCTGTTTTTT,CASSATSGNTGELFF
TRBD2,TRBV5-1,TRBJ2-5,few,TGCGCCAGCAGCTTGGCCCCAAGCGGGGGGACAGAGACCCAGTACTTC,CASSLAPSGGTETQYF
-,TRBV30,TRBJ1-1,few,TGTGCCTGGAGTGTATCGGGATGGACTGAAGCTTTCTTT,CAWSVSGWTEAFF
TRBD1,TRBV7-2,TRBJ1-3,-,TGTGCCAGCAGCCTTGGGACAGCTGGAAACACCATATATTTT,CASSLGTAGNTIYF
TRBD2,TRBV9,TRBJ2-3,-,TGTGCCAGCAGCGTAGGGAGCGGGGTGGAGGCAGATACGCAGTATTTT,CASSVGSGVEADTQYF
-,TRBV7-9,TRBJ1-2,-,TGTGCCAGCAGCTTAGGGGAGGGAGATGGCTACACCTTC,CASSLGEGDGYTF